This TCR beta chain originates from a study of CD8+ T cells in alopecia areata. Study details: Affected scalp percentage determined the severity score of treated patients. Findings and limits, study-wide: Expanded CD8+ clones among the top 100, and scalp clonality, were significantly decreased by tofacitinib. Clonality in lesional scalp, especially alopecia totalis/universalis, exceeded that of normal scalp.

This clone was observed a handful of times. Its target is not known. Documented treatment: oral pan-JAK inhibitor, 5-10 mg twice daily. Extracted RNA was reverse transcribed, and the resulting cDNA served as sequencing template. The method was immunoSEQ multiplex PCR; TCRdb's version includes in-frame clones alone and lacks a portion of them. Of 200,000 or so clones listed, about two fifths are singletons. This CDR3 is 15 amino acids long. The junction had 7 bases not matched to a gene; V was cut back by 3 bases and J by 5 bases. In germline, CDR1 is LNHDA, CDR2 SQIVND (reference sequence). The source of this sequence is a human donor with alopecia areata. The chain combines TRBV19 with TRBJ2-1; 7 nucleotides align to TRBD2. Here the sequenced sample was CD4+ T cells sorted from blood, taken around week 34, from a patient treated with tofacitinib. DNA for the CDR3: TGTGCCAGTAGTATGCGGGCTAGCGGCCACAATGAGCAGTTCTTC. Translated, it gives CASSMRASGHNEQFF.